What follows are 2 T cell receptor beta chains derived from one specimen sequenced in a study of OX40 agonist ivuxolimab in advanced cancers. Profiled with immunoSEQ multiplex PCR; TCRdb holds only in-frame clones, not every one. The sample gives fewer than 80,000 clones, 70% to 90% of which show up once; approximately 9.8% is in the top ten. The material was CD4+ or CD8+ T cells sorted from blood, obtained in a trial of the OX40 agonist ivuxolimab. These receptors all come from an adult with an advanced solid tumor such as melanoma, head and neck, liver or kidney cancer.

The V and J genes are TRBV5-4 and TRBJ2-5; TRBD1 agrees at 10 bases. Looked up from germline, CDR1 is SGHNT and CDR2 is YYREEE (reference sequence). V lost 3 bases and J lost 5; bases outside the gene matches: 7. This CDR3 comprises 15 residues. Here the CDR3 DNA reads TGTGCCAGCAGCTGGGGGGACAGGGGTGGGGAGACCCAGTACTTC. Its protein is CASSWGDRGGETQYF.

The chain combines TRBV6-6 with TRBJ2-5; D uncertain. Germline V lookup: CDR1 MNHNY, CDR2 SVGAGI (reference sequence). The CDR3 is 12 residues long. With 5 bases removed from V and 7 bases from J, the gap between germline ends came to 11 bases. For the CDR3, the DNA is TGTGCCAGCAGTCCCGTAGGCCGGACCCAGTACTTC. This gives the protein CASSPVGRTQYF.